This T cell receptor (beta chain) was documented in a study of blood T cell repertoires in COVID-19. About the research overall: COVID-19 samples collected from the United States, Italy and Spain covered acute and convalescent phases. PBMCs, B-cell-depleted T cells, or T cells were the source of the cDNA or gDNA that made up the material.

Relative to its sample, this clone is medium-sized. Original handling: Estimation of nucleated cell counts was performed using reference gene primer amplification. TCRdb keeps only in-frame clones here, not all; method: immunoSEQ multiplex PCR. The V and J calls and clone size come from that table; D and trimming were worked out from the DNA. The repertoire holds approximately 210,000 clones, 80% to 85% seen once, with 4.5% to 5.5% in the top ten. The receptor's source is a human donor in a cohort sampled during active COVID-19. Sequenced: peripheral blood.

CDR3 loop: CASADRASNQPQHF. Written as DNA, the CDR3 is TGTGCCAGCGCGGACAGGGCAAGCAATCAGCCCCAGCATTTT. The chain combines TRBV27 with TRBJ1-5, with 8 bases aligning to TRBD1. Germline assignment: CDR1 MNHEY and CDR2 SMNVEV (reference sequence). This CDR3 contains 14 residues. The V segment lost 8 bases and the J segment 1 base; nucleotides outside the gene matches: 4.